Listed below are T cell receptor beta chains from one sample, sequenced in a study of blood T cell repertoires in COVID-19. The repertoire was sequenced with immunoSEQ multiplex PCR; TCRdb's copy has only in-frame clones and lacks some. The sample includes about 350,000 clones, about nine tenths seen only once; the top ten take about 0.94%. Sequencing was done on a sample of PBMCs or T cells enriched from blood (not recorded which). These receptors were taken from a woman in her 30s who had been exposed to COVID-19. CDR3s include the opening cysteine and the closing phenylalanine or tryptophan. The order of the fields is CDR3 DNA, CDR3 protein, clone size, J gene, D gene, V gene. A D gene is named only where the DNA matches it firmly. Not all rows give a size; the values are once, few, many and, for expanded clones, a class.

cdr3_nt: TGTGCCAGCAGTTTGGTACAGGGCTACGAGCAGTACTTC
cdr3_aa: CASSLVQGYEQYF
clone_size: NA
j_call: TRBJ2-7
d_call: NA
v_call: TRBV12-3/TRBV12-4

cdr3_nt: TGTGCCAGCTCAGCAAACCGGGACAGTGACACAGATACGCAGTATTTT
cdr3_aa: CASSANRDSDTDTQYF
clone_size: NA
j_call: TRBJ2-3
d_call: TRBD1
v_call: TRBV18

cdr3_nt: TGTGCCAGTAGTCTCGGGACAGCGAACACCGGGGAGCTGTTTTTT
cdr3_aa: CASSLGTANTGELFF
clone_size: few
j_call: TRBJ2-2
d_call: TRBD1
v_call: TRBV19

cdr3_nt: TGTGCCAGCAGCAGGGGAACGACCTACGAGCAGTACTTC
cdr3_aa: CASSRGTTYEQYF
clone_size: NA
j_call: TRBJ2-7
d_call: NA
v_call: TRBV27

cdr3_nt: TGTGCTAGCAGTCGCGGTCCATCACACGAGCAGTACTTC
cdr3_aa: CASSRGPSHEQYF
clone_size: NA
j_call: TRBJ2-7
d_call: NA
v_call: TRBV7-7

cdr3_nt: TGCGCCAGCAGCTGGCTAGAAGGCAATGAGCAGTTCTTC
cdr3_aa: CASSWLEGNEQFF
clone_size: NA
j_call: TRBJ2-1
d_call: NA
v_call: TRBV4-1

cdr3_nt: TGTGCCACCAGCAGTCTTAAGATGGGATCAAGACTAGCGGGAGGGGAGTACCAAGAGACCCAGTACTTC
cdr3_aa: CATSSLKMGSRLAGGEYQETQYF
clone_size: NA
j_call: TRBJ2-5
d_call: TRBD2
v_call: TRBV15

cdr3_nt: TGCAGCGTTGGGCAGGGGGGCAGCGCTGAAGCTTTCTTT
cdr3_aa: CSVGQGGSAEAFF
clone_size: NA
j_call: TRBJ1-1
d_call: TRBD1
v_call: TRBV29-1

cdr3_nt: TGTGCCTGGATGGGGGGATCTTTCTACGAGCAGTACTTC
cdr3_aa: CAWMGGSFYEQYF
clone_size: NA
j_call: TRBJ2-7
d_call: NA
v_call: TRBV30

cdr3_nt: TGCGCCAGCAGTGAGTCGAGATGGAACACTGAAGCTTTCTTT
cdr3_aa: CASSESRWNTEAFF
clone_size: NA
j_call: TRBJ1-1
d_call: NA
v_call: TRBV10-2

cdr3_nt: TGTGCCAGTGGTCCAGGGCAGTCTGGGGCCAACGTCCTGACTTTC
cdr3_aa: CASGPGQSGANVLTF
clone_size: NA
j_call: TRBJ2-6
d_call: NA
v_call: TRBV19

cdr3_nt: TGTGCCAGCAGCCCCGGCGGGGAGGTCGGATACAATGAGCAGTTCTTC
cdr3_aa: CASSPGGEVGYNEQFF
clone_size: NA
j_call: TRBJ2-1
d_call: NA
v_call: TRBV7-3

cdr3_nt: TGTGCCAGCAGCCCCGCTTTCCCCCTAGCGGGAGGAACAGATACGCAGTATTTT
cdr3_aa: CASSPAFPLAGGTDTQYF
clone_size: NA
j_call: TRBJ2-3
d_call: TRBD2
v_call: TRBV3-1/TRBV3-2

cdr3_nt: TGTGCCAGCAGTTACACGGTTTCTGGAAACACCATATATTTT
cdr3_aa: CASSYTVSGNTIYF
clone_size: NA
j_call: TRBJ1-3
d_call: NA
v_call: TRBV6-6

cdr3_nt: TGTGCCAGCAGCTTAGGGCTAGCGGGGATGGGGACACGGTACAATGAGCAGTTCTTC
cdr3_aa: CASSLGLAGMGTRYNEQFF
clone_size: NA
j_call: TRBJ2-1
d_call: TRBD2
v_call: TRBV7-8

cdr3_nt: TGCGCCAGCAGCTCGGGACAGGGGGCTGGATATCCCTACGAGCAGTACTTC
cdr3_aa: CASSSGQGAGYPYEQYF
clone_size: NA
j_call: TRBJ2-7
d_call: TRBD1
v_call: TRBV5-1

cdr3_nt: TGTGCCAGCAGTGCCCGACTAGCGGGGAAGTACGAGCAGTACTTC
cdr3_aa: CASSARLAGKYEQYF
clone_size: NA
j_call: TRBJ2-7
d_call: TRBD2
v_call: TRBV27

cdr3_nt: TGTGCCAGCGGGTTTGGACAGGGTCTGGGCTATGGCTACACCTTC
cdr3_aa: CASGFGQGLGYGYTF
clone_size: NA
j_call: TRBJ1-2
d_call: TRBD1
v_call: TRBV3-1/TRBV3-2

cdr3_nt: TGTGCCAGCAGTTTACGAGGGAAGAAGCACACAGATACGCAGTATTTT
cdr3_aa: CASSLRGKKHTDTQYF
clone_size: NA
j_call: TRBJ2-3
d_call: NA
v_call: TRBV28

cdr3_nt: TGTGCCAGCTCACCACCGACAGGGGCGAATTCACCCCTCCACTTT
cdr3_aa: CASSPPTGANSPLHF
clone_size: NA
j_call: TRBJ1-6
d_call: TRBD1
v_call: TRBV18

cdr3_nt: TGTGCCAGCAGCGTCGCATGGACAGGGGGCACTGAAGCTTTCTTT
cdr3_aa: CASSVAWTGGTEAFF
clone_size: NA
j_call: TRBJ1-1
d_call: TRBD1
v_call: TRBV9

cdr3_nt: TGTGCCAGCAGCCCGCGGTTAGCGGGGGACCAAGAGACCCAGTACTTC
cdr3_aa: CASSPRLAGDQETQYF
clone_size: NA
j_call: TRBJ2-5
d_call: TRBD2
v_call: TRBV9

cdr3_nt: TGTGCCAGTAGTAGTCTAGCGGGAGTATTCTACGAGCAGTACTTC
cdr3_aa: CASSSLAGVFYEQYF
clone_size: NA
j_call: TRBJ2-7
d_call: TRBD2
v_call: TRBV19

cdr3_nt: TGTGCCAGCAGTGTTGGACAGGGGCGAAATCAGCCCCAGCATTTT
cdr3_aa: CASSVGQGRNQPQHF
clone_size: NA
j_call: TRBJ1-5
d_call: TRBD1
v_call: TRBV27

cdr3_nt: TGTGCCAGTAGTCGGGTAGATAGCGGGAGTCGTAATGAGCAGTTCTTC
cdr3_aa: CASSRVDSGSRNEQFF
clone_size: NA
j_call: TRBJ2-1
d_call: TRBD2
v_call: TRBV19

cdr3_nt: TGCGCCAGCAGTGAGTCCGTGGGAGGGACAGATACGCAGTATTTT
cdr3_aa: CASSESVGGTDTQYF
clone_size: NA
j_call: TRBJ2-3
d_call: TRBD2
v_call: TRBV10-1

cdr3_nt: TGTGCCAGCAGTTTTAGCACGGCCACTGAAGCTTTCTTT
cdr3_aa: CASSFSTATEAFF
clone_size: NA
j_call: TRBJ1-1
d_call: NA
v_call: TRBV12-3/TRBV12-4